This is a list of T cell receptor beta chains from one sample in a study of tumor-infiltrating lymphocytes in primary liver carcinoma. TCRdb independently ran MiXCR on the multiplex PCR reads; one entry per CDR3 protein. This sample has roughly 180,000 distinct CDR3 sequences, with 60% found just once. Input material: peripheral blood. These receptor sequences come from a man in his forties with primary liver carcinoma and hepatitis B virus infection. Each CDR3 is given with its conserved first and last residue. D genes are given only for firm matches. The size entry is marked missing in some rows and otherwise reads once, few, many or a size class.

size	V	D	J	DNA	CDR3
NA	TRBV14	TRBD2	TRBJ2-1	TGTGCCAGCAGCCAAGATCAAGGAGCGGGGAGCTCCTACAATGAGCAGTTTTTC	CASSQDQGAGSSYNEQFF
NA	TRBV29-1	NA	TRBJ1-1	TGCAGCGCGGCCGGGGAAGGGCATACTGAAGCTTTCTTT	CSAAGEGHTEAFF
once	TRBV6-5	NA	TRBJ2-5	TGTGCCAACATCAACCGGGGCGGGGAGACCCAGTACTTC	CANINRGGETQYF
NA	TRBV10-3	TRBD2	TRBJ2-7	TGTGCCATCAGTGAGGGTCTAGCGGGAGTTAGAGAGCAGTACTTC	CAISEGLAGVREQYF
few	TRBV30	NA	TRBJ2-3	TGTGCCTGGGCGTCTTTTTGGGGTACGAGCACAGATACGCAGTATTTT	CAWASFWGTSTDTQYF
NA	TRBV28	NA	TRBJ2-3	TGTGCCAGCAGTTCGGGATATAGCACAGATACGCAGTATTTT	CASSSGYSTDTQYF
few	TRBV6-1	TRBD2	TRBJ2-7	TGTGCCAGCAGTGTCTCGACTAGCGGATCCTACGTGCAGTACTTC	CASSVSTSGSYVQYF
NA	TRBV6-1	NA	TRBJ1-5	TGTGCCAGCAGTGAGAGACAGGAGGAGGATCAGCCCCAGCATTTT	CASSERQEEDQPQHF
NA	TRBV4-1	NA	TRBJ2-2	TGCGCCAGCAGCCAACTCCCCAGGGGGGAGCTGTTTTTT	CASSQLPRGELFF
once	TRBV11-1	NA	TRBJ1-5	TGTGCCAGCATCCATGGGACTTATCAGCCCCAGCATTTT	CASIHGTYQPQHF
NA	TRBV11-1	TRBD2	TRBJ2-3	TGTGCCAGCGGCTTTGGAATAGCGGGATCTGCTAGCACAGATACGCAGTATTTT	CASGFGIAGSASTDTQYF
few	TRBV11-2	NA	TRBJ2-5	TGTGCCAGCAGCTGGAAGGGGAAGACCCAGTACTTC	CASSWKGKTQYF
NA	TRBV6-5	TRBD2	TRBJ2-2	TGTGCCAGCAGTCCCACTAGCGGGGTCACCGGGGAGCTGTTTTTT	CASSPTSGVTGELFF
few	TRBV10-3	TRBD1	TRBJ1-1	TGTGCCCTCAAACAGGGGGAGAACACTGAAGCTTTCTTT	CALKQGENTEAFF
few	TRBV4-2	NA	TRBJ1-1	TGTGCCAGCAGCCAAGATTTGGGGAACACTGAAGCTTTCTTT	CASSQDLGNTEAFF
NA	TRBV7-8	NA	TRBJ2-2	TGTGCCAGCAGCCGAGACCCCGCCCGAAACACCGGGGAGCTGTTTTTT	CASSRDPARNTGELFF
NA	TRBV11-2	TRBD1	TRBJ1-1	TGTACCAGCAGCTTAGATAGGACAGGGGAAACTTTCTTT	CTSSLDRTGETFF
NA	TRBV29-1	TRBD2	TRBJ2-1	TGCAGCGTTGTCCCCGTGGGCGGGAGCTCCTACAATGAGCTGTTCTTC	CSVVPVGGSSYNELFF
NA	TRBV6-6	TRBD2	TRBJ2-5	TGTGCCAGCAATAGACTAGCGGGTAGGCAAGAGACCCAGCACTTC	CASNRLAGRQETQHF
once	TRBV28	NA	TRBJ1-5	TGTGCCAGCAGTTTAACCGGATCAGGGCCCCAGCATTTT	CASSLTGSGPQHF
NA	TRBV6-1	TRBD1	TRBJ1-2	TGTGCCAGCAGACGGACAGGGGAGGAGTATGGCTACACCTTC	CASRRTGEEYGYTF
NA	TRBV6-2/TRBV6-3	NA	TRBJ2-7	TGTGCCAGCAGTTACTGGGAGTCCTACGAGGAGTACTTC	CASSYWESYEEYF
NA	TRBV6-5	NA	TRBJ1-1	TGTGCCAGCAGTCCCCTGAGGAACACTGAAGCTTTCTTT	CASSPLRNTEAFF
NA	TRBV5-1	TRBD1	TRBJ2-7	TGCGCCAGCAGCTACACGACAGGGGGTGAAGAGCAGTACTTC	CASSYTTGGEEQYF